This record concerns one T cell receptor (beta chain) sequence. These data originate in a study of blood T cell repertoires in COVID-19. Across the whole study: Both acute and convalescent COVID-19 samples were obtained from the United States, Italy and Spain. T cells, B-cell-depleted T cells, or PBMCs supplied cDNA or gDNA.

Authors' processing steps: Estimation of nucleated cell counts relied on the amplification of reference gene primers. Clones were read by immunoSEQ multiplex PCR, and TCRdb kept only the in-frame ones, dropping some. Clone size and the V and J calls come from that table; the DNA yielded D and trimming. The sample lists roughly 110,000 clones, around four fifths occurring once. The CDR3 contains 14 residues. Germline V gene lookup returns CDR1 SGHVS and CDR2 FNYEAQ. V trimming: 5 bases; J trimming: 6 bases; junction bases outside the gene matches: 4. The specimen was peripheral blood. This TCR was sampled from a woman in her 70s with acute or convalescent COVID-19. The V call is TRBV7-6, the J call TRBJ2-1; 10 bases align to TRBD1. CDR3 protein: CASSPGTGVNEQFF. The CDR3 nucleotides read TGTGCCAGCAGCCCGGGGACAGGGGTCAATGAGCAGTTCTTC.